The TCR beta chain described here comes from a study of tumor and adjacent non-tumor tissue in lung cancer. Findings and caveats of the study: Tumor repertoires had a smaller top 100 clone share than normal lung.

The template was RNA from unsorted bulk tissue. Of note for this clonotype: The target antigen is unknown. The junction departs from germline at one end; a sequencing error may be responsible.

Three rounds of nested PCR, following a modified ARM-PCR protocol, produced the TCRbeta library. A single record per CDR3 protein comes from TCRdb applying MiXCR to the multiplex PCR reads. The sample consists of about 110,000 distinct CDR3 sequences, over 75% of them appearing once. The receptor was derived from a man between 70 and 80 years old with non-small cell lung cancer. The source material was lung tumor tissue.

The CDR3 nucleotides read TGTGCCAGGAGCCAGAATTATGCAGTCTACGAGCAGTACTTC. It encodes CARSQNYAVYEQYF. The J gene is TRBJ2-7, the V gene TRBV4-2; the D is unclear. Germline V gene data show CDR1 as LGHNA and CDR2 as YNFKEQ. The CDR3 length is 14 residues.